This section outlines one TCR beta chain sequence together with its context. The antigen is undetermined. Repertoires were generated with immunoSEQ multiplex PCR, while TCRdb's copy carries only in-frame clones and drops some. The sample holds 50,000 to 60,000 clones, approximately 86% seen once. This specimen belongs to a study of OX40 agonist ivuxolimab in advanced cancers. Study at large: Patients in dose escalation had liver, melanoma, kidney or head and neck cancers. One hepatocellular carcinoma and a couple of cutaneous melanoma patients partially responded.

Study-level findings and limits: Antigens targeted by the expanded peripheral T cells were not determined. Partial responders receiving 0.1-3.0 mg/kg showed among the lowest clonal expansion.

The length of the CDR3 is 15 residues. In germline, CDR1 is MNHEY, CDR2 SVGAGI. The J segment lost 7 bases and the V segment lost 6 bases, leaving 12 bases of the junction unmatched. Sequenced material: CD4+ or CD8+ T cells sorted from blood, taken in a trial of the OX40 agonist ivuxolimab. This chain links TRBV6-5 with TRBJ1-1, with 9 nucleotides matching TRBD1. The source is an adult with an advanced solid tumor such as melanoma, head and neck, liver or kidney cancer. Here the CDR3 DNA reads TGTGCCAGCAGGCAGCCCGGGACAGGGAAACGTGAAGCTTTCTTT. The encoded protein is CASRQPGTGKREAFF.